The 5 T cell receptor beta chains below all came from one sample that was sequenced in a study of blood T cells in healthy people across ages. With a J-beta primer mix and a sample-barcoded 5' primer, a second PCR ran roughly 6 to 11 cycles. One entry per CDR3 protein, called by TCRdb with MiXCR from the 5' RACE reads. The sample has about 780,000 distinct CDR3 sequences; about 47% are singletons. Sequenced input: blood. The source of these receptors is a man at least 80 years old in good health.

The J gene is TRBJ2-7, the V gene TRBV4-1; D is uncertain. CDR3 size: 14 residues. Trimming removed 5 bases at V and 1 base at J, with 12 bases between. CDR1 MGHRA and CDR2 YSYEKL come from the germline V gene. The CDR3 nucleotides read TGCGCCAGCAGCGCGGTGTTAGGTTCCTACGAGCAGTACTTC. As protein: CASSAVLGSYEQYF.

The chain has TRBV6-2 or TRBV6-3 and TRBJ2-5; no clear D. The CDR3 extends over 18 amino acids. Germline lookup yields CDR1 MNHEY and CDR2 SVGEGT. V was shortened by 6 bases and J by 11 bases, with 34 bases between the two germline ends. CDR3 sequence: CASRYLATDPSRNNEQYF. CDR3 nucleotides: TGTGCCAGCAGGTACCTTGCTACAGACCCCAGTCGTAACAATGAGCAGTACTTC.

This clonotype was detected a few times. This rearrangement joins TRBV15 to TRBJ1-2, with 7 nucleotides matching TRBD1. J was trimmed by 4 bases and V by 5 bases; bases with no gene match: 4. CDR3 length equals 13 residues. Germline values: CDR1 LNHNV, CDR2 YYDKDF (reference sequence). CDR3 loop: CATSGGTVYGYTF. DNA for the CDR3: TGTGCCACCAGCGGTGGGACAGTCTATGGCTACACCTTC.

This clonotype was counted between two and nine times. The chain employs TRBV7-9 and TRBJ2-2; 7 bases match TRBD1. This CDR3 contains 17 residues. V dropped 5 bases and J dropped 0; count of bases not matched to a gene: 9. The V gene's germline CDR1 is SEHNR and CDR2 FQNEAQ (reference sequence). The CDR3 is CASSPQGQPTNTGELFF. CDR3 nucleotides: TGTGCCAGCAGCCCGCAGGGACAGCCGACGAACACCGGGGAGCTGTTTTTT.

The CDR3 region has the DNA TGTGCCATCAGTGTGACGGGTTTTGGCTACACCTTC. Translating gives CAISVTGFGYTF. The J gene is TRBJ1-2, the V gene TRBV10-3; D remains ambiguous. CDR3 length: 12 residues. Germline V lookup: CDR1 ENHRY, CDR2 SYGVKD. Trimming removed 4 bases from V and 7 bases from J, with 10 bases in between.